This record concerns one TCR beta chain sequence. Its matching antigen is unknown. Here immunoSEQ multiplex PCR was the method, and the copy in TCRdb shows in-frame clones only, minus some. Among some 96,000 clones listed, roughly 79% were seen once. Exposure to brentuximab vedotin varied, and each patient had relapsed following autologous stem cell transplantation. Complete response, partial response or progressive disease were the best responses. This specimen comes from a study of PD-1 blockade in classical Hodgkin lymphoma. Whole-study results and caveats: Patients were excluded if nivolumab began under 1 year after ASCT (the autologous transplant).

This TCR derives from a human donor with classical Hodgkin lymphoma. The source was peripheral blood mononuclear cells (PBMCs), collected before the second cycle of nivolumab.

The CDR3 nucleotides are TGTGCCAGCAGCTTACAGCGGGAGACCCAGTACTTC. Amino acid sequence: CASSLQRETQYF. The rearrangement joins TRBV11-2 to TRBJ2-5, with D possibly TRBD2 on 5 matching bases. In germline, CDR1 is SGHAT, CDR2 FQNNGV. V was cut by 2 bases and J by 5 bases, with 6 bases left in between. The CDR3 totals 12 residues.